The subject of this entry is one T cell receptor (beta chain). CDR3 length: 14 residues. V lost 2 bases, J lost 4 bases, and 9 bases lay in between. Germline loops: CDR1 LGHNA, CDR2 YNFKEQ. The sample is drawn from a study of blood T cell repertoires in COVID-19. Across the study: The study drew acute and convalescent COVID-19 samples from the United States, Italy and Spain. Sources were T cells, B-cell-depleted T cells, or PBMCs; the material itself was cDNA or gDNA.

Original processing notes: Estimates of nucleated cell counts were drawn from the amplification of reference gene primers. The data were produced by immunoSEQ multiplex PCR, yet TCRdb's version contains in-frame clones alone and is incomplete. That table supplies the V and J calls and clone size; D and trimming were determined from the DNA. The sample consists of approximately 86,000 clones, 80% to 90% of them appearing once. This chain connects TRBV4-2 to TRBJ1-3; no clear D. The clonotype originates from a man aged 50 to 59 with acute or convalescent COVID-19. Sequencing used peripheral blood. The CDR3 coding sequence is TGTGCCAGCAGCCAATTAAGCCCCGGAAACACCATATATTTT. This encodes CASSQLSPGNTIYF.